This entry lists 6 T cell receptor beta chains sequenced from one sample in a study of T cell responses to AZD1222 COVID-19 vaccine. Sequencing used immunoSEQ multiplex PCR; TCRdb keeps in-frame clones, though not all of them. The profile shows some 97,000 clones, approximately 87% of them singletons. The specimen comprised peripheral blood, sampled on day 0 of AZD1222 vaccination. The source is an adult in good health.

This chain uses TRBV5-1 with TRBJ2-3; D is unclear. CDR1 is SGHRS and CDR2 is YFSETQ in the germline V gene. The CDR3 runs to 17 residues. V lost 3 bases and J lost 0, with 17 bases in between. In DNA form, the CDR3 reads TGCGCCAGCAGCTCCTACCGTTTAAGGGTCAGCACAGATACGCAGTATTTT. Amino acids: CASSSYRLRVSTDTQYF.

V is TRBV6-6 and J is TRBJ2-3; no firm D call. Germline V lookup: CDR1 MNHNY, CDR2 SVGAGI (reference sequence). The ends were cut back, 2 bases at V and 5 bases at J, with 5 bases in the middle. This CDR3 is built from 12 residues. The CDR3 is CASSYAQDTQYF. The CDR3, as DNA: TGTGCCAGCAGTTACGCGCAAGATACGCAGTATTTT.

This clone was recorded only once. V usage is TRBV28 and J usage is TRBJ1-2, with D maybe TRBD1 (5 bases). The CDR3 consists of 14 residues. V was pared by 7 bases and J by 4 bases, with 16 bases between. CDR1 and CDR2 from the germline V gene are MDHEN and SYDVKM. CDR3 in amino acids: CASTLGQGGYGYTF. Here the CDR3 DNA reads TGTGCCAGCACCTTAGGGCAGGGCGGCTATGGCTACACCTTC.

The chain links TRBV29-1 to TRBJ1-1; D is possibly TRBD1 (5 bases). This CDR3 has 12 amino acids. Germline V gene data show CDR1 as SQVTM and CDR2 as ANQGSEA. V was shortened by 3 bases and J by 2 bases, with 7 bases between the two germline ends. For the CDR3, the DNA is TGCAGCGTTGAGACAGATAACACTGAAGCTTTCTTT. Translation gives CSVETDNTEAFF.

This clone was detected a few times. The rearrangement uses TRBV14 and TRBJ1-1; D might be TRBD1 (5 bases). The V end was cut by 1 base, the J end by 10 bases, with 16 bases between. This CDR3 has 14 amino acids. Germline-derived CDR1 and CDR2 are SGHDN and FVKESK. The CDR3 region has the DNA TGTGCCAGCAGCCAAGGATTCGGGGGTTGGGGAGCTTTCTTT. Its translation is CASSQGFGGWGAFF.

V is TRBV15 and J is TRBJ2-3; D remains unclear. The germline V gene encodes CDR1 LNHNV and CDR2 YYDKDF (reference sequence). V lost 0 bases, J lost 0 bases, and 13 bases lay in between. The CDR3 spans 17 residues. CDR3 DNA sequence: TGTGCCACCAGCAGAGATCTCGGTAACCCTAGCACAGATACGCAGTATTTT. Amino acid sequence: CATSRDLGNPSTDTQYF.